The T cell receptor (beta chain) under discussion was sequenced for a study of T-cell memory formation after mild COVID-19. General study results and limits: Researchers could not confirm that second-wave clones peaking on day 37 targeted SARS-CoV-2.

Per the germline V gene, CDR1 is SGHTA and CDR2 is FQGNSA. The CDR3 has 18 amino acids. With 1 base removed from V and 5 bases from J, the gap between germline ends came to 21 bases. TCRdb recomputed calls from the 5' RACE reads with MiXCR, one row per CDR3 protein. The data show 150,000 to 200,000 distinct CDR3 sequences, more than 14% seen once. About this clonotype itself: Antigen specificity is unknown.

The V and J genes are TRBV7-2 and TRBJ2-1; the D is unclear. The sequence derives from an adult woman who had mild COVID-19 (a few samples of this study predate the infection). Cell type and time point are not known. The specimen sequenced was PBMCs or a T cell subset sorted from them (not recorded which). CDR3 bases: TGTGCCAGCAGCTTAGGGCGGTTGGTGCGCACATTCGACAATGAGCAGTTCTTC. As protein: CASSLGRLVRTFDNEQFF.